This T cell receptor beta chain comes out of a study of cytomegalovirus exposure and HLA in healthy donors. Study observations and caveats: Later work associated fewer than 20,000 TCR beta sequences with HLA alleles at 0.05 false discovery rate. For TCR beta chains, V- and J-gene trimming was later linked to a missense DCLRE1C variant. Reportedly, fewer N-insertions than the approximately 690-donor mean appeared in an Asian-associated ancestry cluster in a later analysis.

A remark on this clone: What it recognizes is unknown.

V was cut by 0 bases and J by 4 bases, with 13 bases left in between. The length of the CDR3 is 15 residues. Looked up from germline, CDR1 is SGDLS and CDR2 is YYNGEE. A multiplex PCR was run with 60 Vbeta primers and 13 Jbeta primers. Data came from immunoSEQ multiplex PCR; TCRdb stores just in-frame clones and leaves some out. Among fewer than 140,000 clones, more than 75% were seen once, and the ten largest hold about 6%. Sequencing input: PBMCs. The rearrangement links TRBV9 to TRBJ1-2; no reliable D call. The sequence was collected from a woman aged 45-59 years in good health and CMV-seropositive. In DNA, the CDR3 is TGTGCCAGCAGCGTAGCGGTAGGAGGGCTCTATGGCTACACCTTC. Protein: CASSVAVGGLYGYTF.